Presented here are 12 T cell receptor beta chains from one specimen sequenced in a study of shared clonotypes between healthy human individuals. It was CD45RO-negative cells, positively selected for CCR7, that made up naive CD8 cells, with terminally differentiated effector memory CD45RA+ cells excluded. The repertoire was sequenced with immunoSEQ multiplex PCR; TCRdb's copy has only in-frame clones and lacks some. The table shows roughly 550,000 clones, with nearly 97% occurring only once. Sample: naive CD8+ T cells sorted from blood. The source is a woman aged 30 to 39 in good health.

The CDR3 DNA reads as TGTGCCAGCAGCTTGGCCGTGGGACAGGGTAGGGACAATGAGCAGTTCTTC. Translated, it gives CASSLAVGQGRDNEQFF. V gene TRBV5-4 combines with J gene TRBJ2-1, with TRBD1 matching 9 bases. This CDR3 is 17 amino acids long. Germline trimming cut 0 bases from V and 5 bases from J; bases unmatched to any gene: 9. CDR1 SGHNT and CDR2 YYREEE come from the germline V gene (reference sequence).

The V and J genes are TRBV5-5 and TRBJ2-7; TRBD2 matches at 14 bases. CDR3 length: 16 residues. Germline lookup yields CDR1 SGHKS and CDR2 YYEKEE (reference sequence). Trimming removed 4 bases from V and 5 bases from J; junction bases left unmatched: 8. The CDR3 region is CASSTETSGRADEQYF. The CDR3 nucleotides read TGTGCCAGCAGCACCGAGACTAGCGGGAGGGCCGACGAGCAGTACTTC.

In regard to this clone: Different DNA sequences within this sample yield the same CDR3. This chain connects TRBV4-1 to TRBJ1-3; D is ambiguous. Trimming took off 1 base at V and 1 base at J, with 11 bases between the two ends. The CDR3 spans 16 residues. The germline V gene has CDR1 MGHRA and CDR2 YSYEKL. The CDR3: CASSQVVLHSGNTIYF. The CDR3 DNA follows: TGCGCCAGCAGCCAAGTCGTCCTCCATTCTGGAAACACCATATATTTT.

The V and J genes are TRBV5-1 and TRBJ2-2, with 8 nucleotides matching TRBD1. The ends lost 6 bases at V and 4 bases at J; junction bases unmatched: 8. Germline V gene sequence: CDR1 SGHRS, CDR2 YFSETQ. The CDR3 contains 15 residues. The CDR3 protein is CASMRGQVITGELFF. In DNA, the CDR3 is TGCGCCAGCATGAGGGGACAGGTCATCACCGGGGAGCTGTTTTTT.

The rearrangement links TRBV15 to TRBJ1-6, with D unresolved. This CDR3 spans 12 amino acids. Germline loops: CDR1 LNHNV, CDR2 YYDKDF (reference sequence). V lost 3 bases, J lost 7 bases, and 4 bases lay in between. CDR3 protein: CATSSENSPLHF. DNA of the CDR3: TGTGCCACCAGCAGTGAGAATTCACCCCTCCACTTT.

The V and J genes are TRBV7-8 and TRBJ2-7; D gene uncertain. V was trimmed by 2 bases and J by 5 bases, leaving 19 bases between them. CDR3 length equals 16 residues. Germline values: CDR1 SGHVS, CDR2 FQNEAQ. In DNA, the CDR3 is TGTGCCAGCAGCTTAAATGTCGCGGCCCCTACCGACGAGCAGTACTTC. As protein: CASSLNVAAPTDEQYF.

This chain connects TRBV4-1 to TRBJ2-1; TRBD2 aligns across 14 bases. The germline V gene encodes CDR1 MGHRA and CDR2 YSYEKL. The junction had 6 bases not matched to a gene; V was cut back by 4 bases and J by 1 base. The CDR3 is 18 amino acids. CDR3 region: CASSPRTSGRISYNEQFF. Written as DNA, the CDR3 is TGCGCCAGCAGCCCCCGGACTAGCGGGAGGATTTCCTACAATGAGCAGTTCTTC.

The V and J genes are TRBV27 and TRBJ2-2; 7 positions agree with TRBD1. J was trimmed by 7 bases and V by 4 bases; bases with no gene match: 3. This CDR3 spans 13 amino acids. Germline V lookup: CDR1 MNHEY, CDR2 SMNVEV (reference sequence). This CDR3 reads CASSSTGNGELFF. CDR3 DNA sequence: TGTGCCAGCAGTTCGACAGGGAACGGGGAGCTGTTTTTT.

This chain uses TRBV2 with TRBJ1-5; D is perhaps TRBD1 (5 bases). V dropped 1 base and J dropped 0 bases, with 10 bases sitting between them. There are 16 residues in the CDR3. The V gene's germline CDR1 is SNHLY and CDR2 FYNNEI. The CDR3 spells CASSEEGSDSNQPQHF. The CDR3 DNA is TGTGCCAGCAGTGAAGAGGGGTCAGATAGCAATCAGCCCCAGCATTTT.

The chain couples TRBV13 to TRBJ2-7; D is uncertain. The V gene's germline CDR1 is PRHDT and CDR2 FYEKMQ (reference sequence). CDR3 length: 16 residues. V lost 5 bases to trimming and J lost 3 bases, with 20 bases between them. Here the CDR3 DNA reads TGTGCCAGCAGCCAGCGTGGGTCTGAGAATCACTACGAGCAGTACTTC. This codes for CASSQRGSENHYEQYF. Full variable domain (outside the CDR3, taken from reference TRBV13 and TRBJ2-7): AAGVIQSPRHLIKEKRETATLKCYPIPRHDTVYWYQQGPGQDPQFLISFYEKMQSDKGSIPDRFSAQQFSDYHSELNMSSLELGDSALYFCASSQRGSENHYEQYFGPGTRLTVT.

Comments on this clone: Other DNA sequences in this specimen translate into the identical CDR3. This chain connects TRBV6-5 to TRBJ2-5, with unresolved D. The CDR3 has 13 amino acids. Germline CDR1 is MNHEY and CDR2 is SVGAGI. The V end lost 0 bases, the J end lost 5 bases, and 7 bases lay between the germline ends. The CDR3 DNA reads as TGTGCCAGCAGTTACTCGATACAGGAGACCCAGTACTTC. Its protein product is CASSYSIQETQYF.

V and J are TRBV4-1 and TRBJ2-7; no firm D call. Germline V gives CDR1 MGHRA, CDR2 YSYEKL. The V gene lost 4 bases and the J gene lost 1 base, with 14 bases spanning the gap. The CDR3 has 15 amino acids. CDR3 amino acids: CASSLKWTESYEQYF. The DNA of the CDR3 is TGCGCCAGCAGCCTAAAATGGACGGAATCCTACGAGCAGTACTTC.